The 25 T cell receptor beta chains in this list originate from one sample, sequenced in a study of T cells in Graves' hyperthyroidism and ophthalmopathy. TCR beta CDR3 regions were amplified from RNA. The HTBI primer set drove a first-round RT-PCR of the TCR CDR3. TCRdb recomputed calls from the multiplex PCR reads with MiXCR, one row per CDR3 protein. The sample includes approximately 520,000 distinct CDR3 sequences, roughly 20% of them seen just once. Sequencing was performed on blood. The receptors were sampled from a man aged 18 to 29 with Graves' hyperthyroidism.

This clonotype appeared many times. V usage is TRBV9 and J usage is TRBJ2-2; 14 positions agree with TRBD2. Germline V gene lookup returns CDR1 SGDLS and CDR2 YYNGEE. V gave up 4 bases and J gave up 3 bases; unmatched junction bases: 8. The CDR3 sequence is 18 residues long. In DNA, the CDR3 is TGTGCCAGCAGCCACCCGACTAGCGGGGGGGCGGACACCGGGGAGCTGTTTTTT. Residues: CASSHPTSGGADTGELFF. Full variable domain (missing parts from reference TRBV9 and TRBJ2-2): DSGVTQTPKHLITATGQRVTLRCSPRSGDLSVYWYQQSLDQGLQFLIQYYNGEERAKGNILERFSAQQFPDLHSELNLSSLELGDSALYFCASSHPTSGGADTGELFFGEGSRLTVL.

This clonotype has ten or more counts. This chain's CDR3 is CASSHPFLGFTEAFF. In DNA form, the CDR3 reads TGTGCCAGCAGCCATCCCTTCTTGGGGTTCACTGAAGCTTTCTTT. The chain has TRBV3-1 and TRBJ1-1; no definite D call. Germline assignment: CDR1 LGHDT and CDR2 YNNKEL (reference sequence). Trimming removed 3 bases at V and 4 bases at J, with 15 bases between. The CDR3 has 15 amino acids.

In regard to this clonotype: A much larger clone lies a single base off, so this may be a read error. CDR3 sequence: CASSVLSGDSYEQNF. CDR3 in DNA: TGTGCCAGCAGTGTCCTTAGCGGGGACTCCTACGAGCAGAACTTC. The chain links TRBV6-1 to TRBJ2-7; TRBD2 matches 8 bases. Per the germline V gene, CDR1 is MNHNS and CDR2 is SASEGT. The CDR3 length is 15 residues.

The chain uses TRBV12-3 or TRBV12-4 and TRBJ1-5; 7 bases are a match to TRBD1. J lost 1 base, V lost 9 bases, and 9 bases had no gene match. The CDR3 consists of 15 residues. The CDR3 nucleotides are TGTGCCAGTGGGGGAGACAGGGACAGCAATCAGCCCCAGCATTTT. It yields the protein CASGGDRDSNQPQHF.

The chain links TRBV4-1 to TRBJ2-7; D not certain. There are 15 residues in the CDR3. V was trimmed by 1 base and J by 1 base, leaving 11 bases between them. Germline CDR1 is MGHRA and CDR2 is YSYEKL. The CDR3 coding sequence is TGCGCCAGCAGCCAAGGGCAGGAAGGATCCTACGAGCAGTACTTC. It is translated as CASSQGQEGSYEQYF.

In this sample, this clonotype turned up many times. The chain carries TRBV19 and TRBJ2-5; TRBD2 matches at 11 bases. The V gene's germline CDR1 is LNHDA and CDR2 SQIVND (reference sequence). The V gene end was trimmed by 6 bases and the J gene end by 1 base; junction bases not matched to a gene: 7. The CDR3 spans 16 residues. The CDR3 sequence: CASRHTSGGLQETQYF. Written as DNA, the CDR3 is TGTGCCAGTAGGCATACTAGCGGGGGTCTCCAAGAGACCCAGTACTTC.

This clonotype has at least ten counts. This sequence joins TRBV15 and TRBJ1-5, with D hard to call. The germline gives CDR1 LNHNV, CDR2 YYDKDF (reference sequence). V lost 3 bases, J lost 4 bases, and 7 bases lay in between. The CDR3 runs to 13 residues. This CDR3 is CATSSGRNQPQHF. The CDR3 bases are TGTGCCACCAGCAGTGGCAGGAATCAGCCCCAGCATTTT.

This clonotype was detected ten times or more. The genes are TRBV12-3 or TRBV12-4 and TRBJ1-3; D gene ambiguous. V dropped 7 bases and J dropped 0 bases, with 19 bases sitting between them. The CDR3 loop spans 17 amino acids. This CDR3 reads CASNLRRAESSGNTIYF. CDR3 coding DNA: TGTGCCAGCAACCTCCGACGGGCAGAGAGCTCTGGAAACACCATATATTTT.

This clonotype was observed at least ten times. The chain combines TRBV11-2 with TRBJ1-5; D not certain. Trimming removed 0 bases at V and 2 bases at J, with 5 bases between. The germline gives CDR1 SGHAT, CDR2 FQNNGV. This CDR3 region has 14 residues. The CDR3 loop reads CASSLDHGNQPQHF. The CDR3 DNA sequence: TGTGCCAGCAGCTTAGACCACGGCAATCAGCCCCAGCATTTT.

In this sample, this clonotype turned up a few times. The genes are TRBV12-3 or TRBV12-4 and TRBJ1-2; maybe TRBD1 (6 bases). V lost 5 bases, J lost 6 bases, and 13 bases lay in between. The length of the CDR3 is 13 residues. The CDR3 loop reads CASSVIGQNGYTF. CDR3 DNA sequence: TGTGCCAGCAGTGTAATAGGACAGAATGGCTACACCTTC.

The CDR3 DNA is TGTGCCAGCAGTGAAGCGCGAAGCGGGGGGTCCGGAACCTACGAGCAGTACTTC. Its protein product is CASSEARSGGSGTYEQYF. The V call is TRBV2, the J call TRBJ2-7, with 9 nucleotides matching TRBD2. CDR3 length: 18 residues. Germline V gene lookup returns CDR1 SNHLY and CDR2 FYNNEI. Losses at the gene ends were 0 bases for V and 2 bases for J; bases not matched to a gene: 11.

At least ten counts were recorded for this clonotype. This sequence joins TRBV27 and TRBJ1-6; D remains ambiguous. V was trimmed by 2 bases and J by 7 bases, leaving 12 bases between them. CDR1 MNHEY and CDR2 SMNVEV come from the germline V gene (reference sequence). The CDR3 covers 15 residues. The CDR3: CASSLGQLVNSPLHF. CDR3 in DNA: TGTGCCAGCAGTTTAGGGCAGCTGGTCAATTCACCCCTCCACTTT.

Many counts were recorded for this clonotype. The chain uses TRBV2 and TRBJ1-3, with D uncertain. The CDR3 length is 14 residues. The V end lost 9 bases, the J end lost 3 bases, and 15 bases lay between the germline ends. Germline V gene sequence: CDR1 SNHLY, CDR2 FYNNEI. The CDR3 here is CASLGLRGGNTIYF. The CDR3 coding sequence is TGTGCCAGTTTAGGACTTCGGGGTGGAAACACCATATATTTT.

The chain joins TRBV2 to TRBJ1-1, with TRBD1 as a possible D gene (6 bases). Looked up from germline, CDR1 is SNHLY and CDR2 is FYNNEI. The CDR3 is made up of 14 amino acids. The V end lost 1 base, the J end lost 5 bases, and 11 bases lay between the germline ends. Here the CDR3 DNA reads TGTGCCAGCAGTGAAGATCGGAGGGGGACTGAAGCTTTCTTT. Protein product: CASSEDRRGTEAFF.

This chain uses TRBV28 with TRBJ2-2; TRBD2 might be the D (6 bases). CDR3 length: 14 residues. The ends were cut back, 3 bases at V and 6 bases at J, with 11 bases in the middle. Germline CDR1 and CDR2: MDHEN and SYDVKM. In DNA form, the CDR3 reads TGTGCCAGCAGTTTCGCGGGGCCCTCCGGGGAGCTGTTTTTT. Its translation: CASSFAGPSGELFF.

J is TRBJ2-7 and V is TRBV11-2; TRBD2 matches at 12 bases. After removal of 5 bases from V and 0 bases from J, the junction contained 2 bases not matched to a gene. The CDR3 sequence is 15 residues long. Germline V CDR1 and CDR2: SGHAT, FQNNGV. In DNA form, the CDR3 reads TGTGCCAGCAGCCGGACTAGCGGGACCTCCTACGAGCAGTACTTC. Its protein is CASSRTSGTSYEQYF.

This chain connects TRBV3-1 to TRBJ1-1; D gene unclear. CDR3 length: 14 amino acids. V was trimmed by 3 bases and J by 3 bases, leaving 11 bases between them. Germline V gene lookup returns CDR1 LGHDT and CDR2 YNNKEL (reference sequence). CDR3 amino acids: CASSQVAEDTEAFF. CDR3 bases: TGTGCCAGCAGCCAGGTGGCAGAGGACACTGAAGCTTTCTTT.

This clonotype has only a few counts. The chain links TRBV19 to TRBJ2-7; 7 bases fit TRBD1. Trimming at V came to 6 bases and at J to 2 bases, leaving 10 bases not matched to a gene. The V gene's germline CDR1 is LNHDA and CDR2 SQIVND (reference sequence). This CDR3 has 15 residues. The CDR3 loop is CASSPGTEETYEQYF. The CDR3 nucleotides read TGTGCCAGTAGCCCCGGGACAGAGGAAACCTACGAGCAGTACTTC. The variable domain in full, completed from reference TRBV19 and TRBJ2-7, reads DGGITQSPKYLFRKEGQNVTLSCEQNLNHDAMYWYRQDPGQGLRLIYYSQIVNDFQKGDIAEGYSVSREKKESFPLTVTSAQKNPTAFYLCASSPGTEETYEQYFGPGTRLTVT.

V gene TRBV6-1 combines with J gene TRBJ1-5, with 11 bases matching TRBD1. The V segment lost 6 bases and the J segment 3 bases; nucleotides outside the gene matches: 4. This CDR3 has 15 amino acids. Germline CDR1 MNHNS, CDR2 SASEGT. The CDR3 nucleotides read TGTGCCAGCAGCGGACAGGGGGCTGCCAATCAGCCCCAGCATTTT. Its translation is CASSGQGAANQPQHF.

This clonotype has ten or more counts. This sequence joins TRBV12-3 or TRBV12-4 and TRBJ2-7; 9 bases agree with TRBD2. The ends lost 4 bases at V and 2 bases at J; junction bases unmatched: 9. The CDR3 has 16 amino acids. CDR3 in amino acids: CASSYESGGTTYEQYF. The CDR3 region has the DNA TGTGCCAGCAGTTATGAAAGCGGGGGGACCACCTACGAGCAGTACTTC.

This clonotype was seen ten or more times. The V gene is TRBV4-1, the J gene TRBJ1-1; 9 bases are a match to TRBD1. The CDR3 runs 20 residues. After removal of 0 bases from V and 0 bases from J, the junction contained 14 bases not matched to a gene. Germline lookup yields CDR1 MGHRA and CDR2 YSYEKL. This CDR3 is CASSQDQFGTGGYMNTEAFF. The CDR3 nucleotides read TGCGCCAGCAGCCAAGATCAATTCGGTACAGGGGGCTACATGAACACTGAAGCTTTCTTT.

This clonotype was seen at least ten times. The chain joins TRBV6-5 to TRBJ2-5; 12 nucleotides match TRBD2. This CDR3 contains 15 residues. J gave up 5 bases and V 4 bases, and 5 bases lay outside the gene matches. Germline-derived CDR1 and CDR2 are MNHEY and SVGAGI. Written as DNA, the CDR3 is TGTGCCAGCAGTTCCCTAGCGGGGGGGCTGGAGACCCAGTACTTC. Amino acid sequence: CASSSLAGGLETQYF.

As for this clonotype: A much larger clone lies a single base off, so this may be a read error. J is TRBJ2-5 and V is TRBV11-1, with TRBD2 matching over 11 bases. The CDR3 runs to 15 residues. The germline V gene has CDR1 SGHAT and CDR2 FQDESV (reference sequence). V was pared by 1 base and J by 3 bases, with 1 base of the junction left unmatched. The CDR3 reads CASSLETSGEETQYF. CDR3 nucleotide sequence: TGTGCCAGCAGCTTAGAGACTAGCGGGGAAGAGACCCAGTACTTC.

This clonotype was found many times. The chain couples TRBV6-1 to TRBJ1-3, with D uncertain. The CDR3 spans 14 residues. From germline, CDR1 is MNHNS and CDR2 SASEGT. The ends were cut back, 3 bases at V and 0 bases at J, with 6 bases in the middle. CDR3 DNA sequence: TGTGCCAGCAGTGAGGGTAACTCTGGAAACACCATATATTTT. Translation gives CASSEGNSGNTIYF.

This clonotype was seen ten or more times. V and J are TRBV7-8 and TRBJ2-7; maybe TRBD2 (6 bases). The CDR3 runs 15 residues. Per germline, CDR1 SGHVS and CDR2 FQNEAQ. The V gene lost 5 bases and the J gene lost 1 base, with 15 bases spanning the gap. CDR3 protein: CASSPAFGGSYEQYF. The CDR3 nucleotides are TGTGCCAGCAGCCCTGCCTTTGGAGGGTCCTACGAGCAGTACTTC.